A single sample is the source of the 9 T cell receptor beta chains below, sequenced in a study of cytomegalovirus exposure and HLA in healthy donors. Generated by immunoSEQ multiplex PCR, the TCRdb table keeps only in-frame clones and is missing some. The sample lists some 240,000 clones, 83% occurring once. Sequenced sample: PBMCs. The receptors here all came from a woman between 18 and 29 years old in good health and CMV-seronegative.

The V gene is TRBV28, the J gene TRBJ1-2, with D tentatively TRBD1 (6 bases). V shed 5 bases and J shed 0 bases, with 19 bases lying between them. CDR1 and CDR2 from the germline V gene are MDHEN and SYDVKM. This CDR3 spans 17 amino acids. The CDR3 DNA reads as TGTGCCAGCAGTGAACAATGGGGGCCCCAATCTAACTATGGCTACACCTTC. This translates into CASSEQWGPQSNYGYTF.

The chain joins TRBV27 to TRBJ1-2; D might be TRBD1 (5 bases). In germline, CDR1 is MNHEY, CDR2 SMNVEV (reference sequence). Trimming removed 2 bases at V and 9 bases at J, with 10 bases between. This CDR3 is 12 amino acids long. The DNA for the CDR3 is TGTGCCAGCAGTTTAGGGCAGGGTAGCTACACCTTC. Translating it yields CASSLGQGSYTF.

This clone was recorded only once. DNA of the CDR3: TGTGCCACTAAGGGACAGATGAACACTGAAGCTTTCTTT. Residues: CATKGQMNTEAFF. J is TRBJ1-1 and V is TRBV10-3; 7 nucleotides line up with TRBD1. This CDR3 has 13 amino acids. V shed 10 bases, J shed 0 bases, and the junction held 5 bases outside the gene matches. Germline CDR1 ENHRY, CDR2 SYGVKD.

In regard to this clone: The identical CDR3 is also encoded by other nucleotide sequences in the sample. The V gene is TRBV27, the J gene TRBJ2-1; 7 bases match TRBD2. The CDR3 consists of 14 residues. Germline values: CDR1 MNHEY, CDR2 SMNVEV (reference sequence). Trimming cost V 2 bases and J 5 bases; bases outside gene matches: 3. CDR3 protein: CASSLAGADNEQFF. The DNA for the CDR3 is TGTGCCAGCAGTTTAGCGGGAGCGGACAATGAGCAGTTCTTC.

The CDR3 here is CASRMGGPRYEQYF. For the CDR3, the DNA is TGTGCCAGCAGAATGGGGGGCCCACGGTACGAGCAGTACTTC. The genes are TRBV27 and TRBJ2-7; D assignment may be TRBD1 or TRBD2 (6 bases each). The V and J ends lost 6 bases and 4 bases respectively, with 16 bases between them. CDR3 length: 14 amino acids. CDR1 is MNHEY and CDR2 is SMNVEV in the germline V gene (reference sequence).

The chain couples TRBV2 to TRBJ1-2; no clear D gene. Germline V lookup: CDR1 SNHLY, CDR2 FYNNEI. V was pared by 2 bases and J by 2 bases, with 9 bases between. There are 14 residues in the CDR3. For the CDR3, the DNA is TGTGCCAGCAGTGAATGGGGAGGCAACTATGGCTACACCTTC. This gives the protein CASSEWGGNYGYTF.

The chain links TRBV28 to TRBJ2-3, with 7 bases lining up with TRBD2. Trimming took 3 bases from V and 5 from J; bases not matched to a gene: 11. Germline V gene data show CDR1 as MDHEN and CDR2 as SYDVKM. The CDR3 has 16 amino acids. The CDR3 bases are TGTGCCAGCAGTTTCCTAGGGGAGGGCCGGGGAGATACGCAGTATTTT. Encoded protein: CASSFLGEGRGDTQYF.

V usage is TRBV27 and J usage is TRBJ2-3, with D tentatively TRBD1 (6 bases). CDR1 and CDR2 (germline): MNHEY, SMNVEV (reference sequence). Trimming shortened V by 5 bases and J by 6 bases, and 15 bases separated the two germline ends. The CDR3 covers 14 residues. In nucleotides, the CDR3 is TGTGCCAGCAGTCGACAGGCGGCTTGGGATACGCAGTATTTT. The encoded protein is CASSRQAAWDTQYF.

The chain joins TRBV7-6 to TRBJ1-2, with D uncertain. The CDR3 sequence is 13 residues long. The germline V gene encodes CDR1 SGHVS and CDR2 FNYEAQ. V was trimmed by 1 base and J by 2 bases, leaving 5 bases between them. The CDR3 sequence is CASSLGGNYGYTF. The CDR3 region has the DNA TGTGCCAGCAGCTTAGGAGGGAACTATGGCTACACCTTC.